Included here is one T cell receptor (beta chain) sequence, with context. This sample stems from a study of shared clonotypes between healthy human individuals. The assay was immunoSEQ multiplex PCR, and TCRdb's table has in-frame clones only and misses some. The profile shows 1.4 million or so clones, around 98.5% of them singletons. Germline trimming cut 5 bases from V and 2 bases from J; bases unmatched to any gene: 2. The CDR3 is made up of 14 amino acids. Germline assignment: CDR1 SGHNT and CDR2 YENEEA. This TCR came from a man aged 25 to 45 in good health. Sequences were obtained from naive CD4+ T cells sorted from blood. Subset described: CD45RA+ positively selected. The chain joins TRBV11-3 to TRBJ2-7; 11 bases align to TRBD2. For the CDR3, the DNA is TGTGCCAGCAGCCCTAGCGGGAGGACCTACGAGCAGTACTTC. Translating gives CASSPSGRTYEQYF.